This entry features one TCR beta chain sequence. Its matching antigen is unknown. This entry comes from a study of cytomegalovirus exposure and HLA in healthy donors. Study results and caveats: There were some public TCRs occurring in many donors, but most TCR sequences were rare.

The PCR ran on 60 Vbeta and 13 Jbeta primers. Clones were sequenced by immunoSEQ multiplex PCR, and TCRdb holds only the in-frame ones, with some missing. The sample yields 82,000 or so clones, about 9.5% seen once. The receptor was derived from a man in his 60s in good health and CMV-seropositive. Sequenced sample: PBMCs.

The DNA of the CDR3 is TGTGCCAGCAGCCCCAAGGGACTTGGGGTCTATGGCTACACCTTC. Amino acids: CASSPKGLGVYGYTF. The chain has TRBV27 and TRBJ1-2; weak D call: TRBD1 (5 bases). The V gene lost 6 bases and the J gene lost 4 bases, with 18 bases spanning the gap. In germline, CDR1 is MNHEY, CDR2 SMNVEV (reference sequence). The CDR3 spans 15 residues.